This TCR beta chain comes out of a study of T cells in Graves' hyperthyroidism and ophthalmopathy. This clonotype has a count of ten or more. Amplification of TCR beta CDR3 regions used RNA as the template. Initially, a first-round RT-PCR of the TCR CDR3 employed the HTBI primer set. TCRdb used MiXCR to reprocess the multiplex PCR reads, holding one entry per CDR3 protein. Of 500,000 to 750,000 distinct CDR3 sequences listed, approximately 44% are singletons. Sequencing was performed on peripheral blood or thyroid tissue (not recorded which). This receptor was obtained from a woman between 18 and 30 years old with Graves' hyperthyroidism.

The CDR3 protein is CATSDWDRRGQPQHF. Here the CDR3 DNA reads TGTGCCACCAGTGATTGGGACAGGCGGGGTCAGCCCCAGCATTTT. The chain links TRBV24-1 to TRBJ1-5; 8 bases are a match to TRBD1. Germline assignment: CDR1 KGHDR and CDR2 SFDVKD. The CDR3 is 15 amino acids. The trim removed 2 bases at V and 6 bases at J, leaving 5 bases unmatched.